The entry below gives a single T cell receptor beta chain sequence along with its context. The antigen is not known. The record originates from a study of T cell responses to AZD1222 COVID-19 vaccine. The CDR3 length is 13 residues. Trimming took 0 bases from V and 6 from J, leaving 6 bases between them. General study points: Donors were mostly white British, more females; clonal diversity possibly underestimated. Increases in Spike-specific TCR breadth and depth were seen after two AZD1222 doses. Spike was spanned by vaccine-associated CD4 TCRs, which were dominant at 160-218 and 743-854.

Assay used: immunoSEQ multiplex PCR; TCRdb lists only in-frame clones, some missing. The sample includes roughly 140,000 clones, around 90% of them seen just once. It was second doses at about 4 or about 12 weeks that were pooled. Here the sequenced sample was peripheral blood, taken 28 days after the second AZD1222 dose. The receptor was derived from an adult who received the AZD1222 COVID-19 vaccine. The chain combines TRBV23-1 with TRBJ1-5; the D is unclear. TRBV23-1 is an ORF for which the function is uncertain. The CDR3 loop reads CASSQSAGQPQHF. The CDR3 nucleotides read TGCGCCAGCAGTCAATCGGCGGGTCAGCCCCAGCATTTT.